The 5 T cell receptor beta chains below all came from one sample that was sequenced in a study of T cell responses to AZD1222 COVID-19 vaccine. Method: immunoSEQ multiplex PCR; TCRdb's copy keeps in-frame clones and lacks some. Here the sample spans about 110,000 clones, about 90% being singletons. Sequenced material: peripheral blood, taken on day 0 of AZD1222 vaccination. These receptors were collected from an adult in good health.

The CDR3 spells CASSPRDGSYEQYF. The CDR3 coding sequence is TGTGCCAGCAGCCCGCGGGACGGCTCCTACGAGCAGTACTTC. This chain connects TRBV7-6 to TRBJ2-7; the D gene is possibly TRBD2 (6 bases). The CDR3 totals 14 residues. Germline loops: CDR1 SGHVS, CDR2 FNYEAQ. V was trimmed by 5 bases and J by 0 bases, leaving 11 bases between them.

The chain joins TRBV9 to TRBJ1-2; a possible D gene is TRBD1 (6 bases). The CDR3 is made up of 16 amino acids. In germline, CDR1 is SGDLS, CDR2 YYNGEE. Trimming removed 2 bases from V and 4 bases from J, with 18 bases in between. The CDR3 DNA reads as TGTGCCAGCAGCGTGGGTCCAGGGGAGGTAGGCTATGGCTACACCTTC. Protein product: CASSVGPGEVGYGYTF.

This chain joins TRBV6-5 and TRBJ2-7, with D uncertain. V was cut by 6 bases and J by 9 bases, with 24 bases left in between. CDR3 length equals 15 residues. CDR1 is MNHEY and CDR2 is SVGAGI in the germline V gene. The CDR3 reads CASSLYQGPRNRQYF. The DNA of the CDR3 is TGTGCCAGCAGCCTGTACCAAGGGCCTCGAAATCGGCAGTACTTC.

A single count supports this clone. The chain combines TRBV5-1 with TRBJ1-5; 8 nucleotides agree with TRBD1. After removal of 0 bases from V and 0 bases from J, the junction contained 8 bases not matched to a gene. The CDR3 runs to 18 residues. CDR1 is SGHRS, CDR2 YFSETQ, per germline. The CDR3 loop reads CASSLGAGGSYSNQPQHF. The CDR3 DNA follows: TGCGCCAGCAGCTTGGGAGCAGGGGGCTCGTATAGCAATCAGCCCCAGCATTTT. Full variable domain (remainder filled in from reference TRBV5-1 and TRBJ1-5): KAGVTQTPRYLIKTRGQQVTLSCSPISGHRSVSWYQQTPGQGLQFLFEYFSETQRNKGNFPGRFSGRQFSNSRSEMNVSTLELGDSALYLCASSLGAGGSYSNQPQHFGDGTRLSIL.

The chain couples TRBV2 to TRBJ2-3, with TRBD2 matching over 12 bases. Germline V gives CDR1 SNHLY, CDR2 FYNNEI. This CDR3 comprises 15 residues. V was pared by 7 bases and J by 6 bases, with 8 bases of the junction left unmatched. The CDR3: CASKGRLAGEDTQYF. In DNA form, the CDR3 reads TGTGCCAGCAAGGGGCGACTAGCGGGGGAGGATACGCAGTATTTT.